Included here is one T cell receptor (beta chain) sequence, with context. The entry originates in a study of identical twins. Using its own MiXCR run on the 5' RACE reads, TCRdb lists one record per CDR3 protein. The repertoire holds approximately 490,000 distinct CDR3 sequences, with around 20% as singletons. Losses at the gene ends were 1 base for V and 5 bases for J; bases not matched to a gene: 5. Germline V gene data show CDR1 as SNHLY and CDR2 as FYNNEI. The CDR3 spans 15 residues. This sample was also put to use in a study of yellow fever vaccine responses in identical twins.

Sample: CD4+ T cells sorted from blood. The chain carries TRBV2 and TRBJ1-5, with TRBD1 identical over 7 bases. The sequence was collected from a woman in her late teens or twenties in good health. CDR3 protein: CASSEEDRTDQPQHF. The DNA for the CDR3 is TGTGCCAGCAGTGAAGAGGACAGGACTGATCAGCCCCAGCATTTT. Full variable domain (rest looked up from reference TRBV2 and TRBJ1-5): EPEVTQTPSHQVTQMGQEVILRCVPISNHLYFYWYRQILGQKVEFLVSFYNNEISEKSEIFDDQFSVERPDGSNFTLKIRSTKLEDSAMYFCASSEEDRTDQPQHFGDGTRLSIL.